Following are 17 T cell receptor beta chains from one sample sequenced in a study of T cell responses to AZD1222 COVID-19 vaccine. The protocol was immunoSEQ multiplex PCR, while the TCRdb copy is restricted to in-frame clones and leaves out a portion. The sample holds some 170,000 clones, 80% to 90% seen once. This specimen consisted of peripheral blood, obtained 28 days after the second dose of the MenACWY control vaccine. The receptors shown here come from an adult who received the MenACWY meningococcal vaccine as a control.

The V call is TRBV5-5, the J call TRBJ2-7, with 9 bases aligning to TRBD1. The V gene end was trimmed by 0 bases and the J gene end by 3 bases; junction bases not matched to a gene: 7. This CDR3 is built from 16 residues. Germline CDR1 is SGHKS and CDR2 is YYEKEE (reference sequence). DNA for the CDR3: TGTGCCAGCAGCTTGGCTCCGGGACAGGGATTCTACGAGCAGTACTTC. Translation: CASSLAPGQGFYEQYF.

The chain has TRBV5-6 and TRBJ2-3; D could derive from TRBD1 or TRBD2 (5 bases each). The germline V gene encodes CDR1 SGHDT and CDR2 YYEEEE. The CDR3 has 11 residues. Trimming left V 4 bases short and J 5 bases short, with 5 bases between. The CDR3 nucleotides are TGTGCCAGCAGCGGGGGAGATACGCAGTATTTT. It codes for CASSGGDTQYF.

The chain joins TRBV3-1 (or the pseudogene TRBV3-2) to TRBJ2-7; tentative D call: TRBD1 (5 bases). The ends were cut back, 7 bases at V and 5 bases at J, with 15 bases in the middle. Germline CDR1 LGHDT, CDR2 YNNKEL (reference sequence). The CDR3 consists of 13 residues. CDR3 DNA sequence: TGTGCCAGCACCCTTAGGGGCGGCGACGAGCAGTACTTC. Amino acid sequence: CASTLRGGDEQYF.

The rearrangement joins TRBV19 to TRBJ1-5; unclear D gene. Trimming took 5 bases from V and 0 from J, leaving 8 bases between them. Germline V gene data show CDR1 as LNHDA and CDR2 as SQIVND (reference sequence). The CDR3 is 14 amino acids. CDR3 DNA sequence: TGTGCCAGTAGTGTCGGCTATAGCAATCAGCCCCAGCATTTT. Translation: CASSVGYSNQPQHF.

The chain employs TRBV28 and TRBJ2-1; the D gene is possibly TRBD1 (5 bases). V shed 3 bases and J shed 4 bases, with 10 bases lying between them. There are 14 residues in the CDR3. Germline V gene lookup returns CDR1 MDHEN and CDR2 SYDVKM. The CDR3: CASSFLGAYNEQFF. DNA of the CDR3: TGTGCCAGCAGTTTTTTAGGGGCGTACAATGAGCAGTTCTTC. The full variable domain, its missing parts supplied by reference TRBV28 and TRBJ2-1, is DVKVTQSSRYLVKRTGEKVFLECVQDMDHENMFWYRQDPGLGLRLIYFSYDVKMKEKGDIPEGYSVSREKKERFSLILESASTNQTSMYLCASSFLGAYNEQFFGPGTRLTVL.

The chain is built from TRBV7-9 and TRBJ2-7; D call uncertain. The CDR3 is 12 amino acids. Germline V gene sequence: CDR1 SEHNR, CDR2 FQNEAQ (reference sequence). V gave up 2 bases and J gave up 6 bases, with 8 bases separating them. CDR3 region: CASSLLKGEQYF. In DNA, the CDR3 is TGTGCCAGCAGCTTATTAAAGGGCGAGCAGTACTTC.

The chain carries TRBV9 and TRBJ1-4; D might be TRBD1 (6 bases). The CDR3 spans 15 residues. Germline V gives CDR1 SGDLS, CDR2 YYNGEE. V was pared by 0 bases and J by 6 bases, with 12 bases between. CDR3 bases: TGTGCCAGCAGCGTAGTCGCAGGGGAGGATGAAAAACTGTTTTTT. Translated, it gives CASSVVAGEDEKLFF.

This sequence joins TRBV28 and TRBJ1-2; 8 nucleotides line up with TRBD1. V trimming: 7 bases; J trimming: 8 bases; junction bases outside the gene matches: 15. The CDR3 runs to 15 residues. Germline V gives CDR1 MDHEN, CDR2 SYDVKM. CDR3 sequence: CASTSPDRGVGGYTF. CDR3 DNA sequence: TGTGCCAGCACGAGTCCTGACAGGGGCGTGGGGGGCTACACCTTC.

The chain carries TRBV6-5 and TRBJ2-6; D is perhaps TRBD1 or TRBD2 (6 bases each). The CDR3 length is 15 residues. Per the germline V gene, CDR1 is MNHEY and CDR2 is SVGAGI. V was pared by 10 bases and J by 4 bases, with 17 bases between. CDR3 DNA sequence: TGTGCCACCTCCTCGGGGGCGGTAGGGGCCAACGTCCTGACTTTC. Encoded protein: CATSSGAVGANVLTF.

The chain has TRBV5-4 and TRBJ2-3; TRBD1 matches at 7 bases. Germline V CDR1 and CDR2: SGHNT, YYREEE (reference sequence). This CDR3 comprises 15 residues. V gave up 3 bases and J gave up 5 bases; unmatched junction bases: 9. The CDR3 region has the DNA TGTGCCAGCAGCTCCAAACAGGGGTTCGTAGATACGCAGTATTTT. Residues: CASSSKQGFVDTQYF.

The chain recombines TRBV2 with TRBJ2-7; maybe TRBD2 (5 bases). Germline-derived CDR1 and CDR2 are SNHLY and FYNNEI. Deletions cut 7 bases from V and 2 bases from J, with 12 bases between. The CDR3 extends over 13 amino acids. The DNA for the CDR3 is TGTGCCAGCACCTCGGGAAGGACCTACGAGCAGTACTTC. Amino acid sequence: CASTSGRTYEQYF.

The chain combines TRBV5-1 with TRBJ1-6; TRBD1 agrees at 7 bases. The V gene's germline CDR1 is SGHRS and CDR2 YFSETQ. This CDR3 comprises 17 residues. Losses at the gene ends were 4 bases for V and 1 base for J; bases not matched to a gene: 8. The CDR3 sequence: CASSPPEGQSYNSPLHF. CDR3 bases: TGCGCCAGCAGCCCCCCGGAGGGACAGTCCTATAATTCACCCCTCCACTTT.

The J gene is TRBJ2-7, the V gene TRBV15; D is unresolved. V shed 0 bases and J shed 3 bases, with 12 bases lying between them. Germline CDR1 and CDR2: LNHNV and YYDKDF (reference sequence). The CDR3 consists of 15 residues. CDR3 bases: TGTGCCACCAGCAGAGAGCGTAGCAGTAACTACGAGCAGTACTTC. It is translated as CATSRERSSNYEQYF.

V is TRBV6-1 and J is TRBJ2-2; 12 positions match TRBD2. The germline V gene encodes CDR1 MNHNS and CDR2 SASEGT. The CDR3 extends over 15 amino acids. V trimming: 2 bases; J trimming: 6 bases; junction bases outside the gene matches: 1. Written as DNA, the CDR3 is TGTGCCAGCAGTGAACTAGCGGGAGGGCCCGGGGAGCTGTTTTTT. This gives the protein CASSELAGGPGELFF.

This clone was seen only a few times. V and J are TRBV30 and TRBJ2-2, with TRBD2 identical over 8 bases. Germline V gene lookup returns CDR1 GTSNPN and CDR2 SVGIG (reference sequence). The CDR3 is made up of 14 amino acids. Trimming at V came to 3 bases and at J to 4 bases, leaving 4 bases not matched to a gene. CDR3 loop: CAWRGLAGTGELFF. For the CDR3, the DNA is TGTGCCTGGAGAGGGCTAGCGGGCACCGGGGAGCTGTTTTTT.

As concerns this clone: A read error may account for a junction end that differs from germline. The gene calls are TRBV24-1 and TRBJ2-3; 10 bases agree with TRBD2. The V gene's germline CDR1 is KGHDR and CDR2 SFDVKD. The CDR3 spans 14 residues. CDR3 bases: TGCTCCACCTCCGGGACTAGCGTGGCAGATACGCAGTATTTT. Translation: CSTSGTSVADTQYF.

The V call is TRBV3-1 (or the pseudogene TRBV3-2), the J call TRBJ2-7; unclear D gene. Per germline, CDR1 LGHDT and CDR2 YNNKEL (reference sequence). V shed 6 bases and J shed 2 bases, with 11 bases lying between them. CDR3 length: 13 amino acids. CDR3 nucleotide sequence: TGTGCCAGCAGGAACTGGGTAGCCTACGAGCAGTACTTC. Its translation is CASRNWVAYEQYF.